This paragraph covers one TCR beta chain sequence. Only in-frame clones appear in the TCRdb table, and some are missing; sequencing was by immunoSEQ multiplex PCR. The sample contains about 97,000 clones, more than 75% of which appear only once. The data are from a study of blood T cell repertoires in COVID-19. Study-level background: Acute and convalescent COVID-19 specimens originated in the United States, Italy and Spain.

The CDR3 covers 17 residues. Trimming took 4 bases from V and 1 from J; bases not matched to a gene: 11. Looked up from germline, CDR1 is SGHDN and CDR2 is FVKESK. The receptor was derived from a human donor in a cohort sampled during active COVID-19. Sequenced material: peripheral blood. V is TRBV14 and J is TRBJ2-5, with TRBD2 matching over 8 bases. This chain's CDR3 is CASSLLLGLAIQETQYF. CDR3 sequence (DNA): TGTGCCAGCAGCCTATTGCTCGGACTAGCTATCCAAGAGACCCAGTACTTC.